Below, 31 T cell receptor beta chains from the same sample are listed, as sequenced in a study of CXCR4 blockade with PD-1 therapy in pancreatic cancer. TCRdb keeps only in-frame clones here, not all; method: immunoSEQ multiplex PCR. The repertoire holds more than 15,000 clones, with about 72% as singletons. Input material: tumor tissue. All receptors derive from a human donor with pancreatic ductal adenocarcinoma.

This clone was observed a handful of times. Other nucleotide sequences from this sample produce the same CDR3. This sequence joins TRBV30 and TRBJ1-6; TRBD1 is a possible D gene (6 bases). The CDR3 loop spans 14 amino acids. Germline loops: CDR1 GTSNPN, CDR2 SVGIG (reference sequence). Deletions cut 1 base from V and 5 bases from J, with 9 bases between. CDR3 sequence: CAWSGGQDNSPLHF. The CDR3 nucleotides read TGTGCCTGGAGTGGGGGACAAGATAATTCACCCCTCCACTTT.

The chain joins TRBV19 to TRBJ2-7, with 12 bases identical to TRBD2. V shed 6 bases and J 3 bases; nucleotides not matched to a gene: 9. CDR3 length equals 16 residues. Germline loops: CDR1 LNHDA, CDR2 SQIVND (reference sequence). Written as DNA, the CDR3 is TGTGCCAGTAGCCTGACTAGCGGGAGCGGATTCTACGAGCAGTACTTC. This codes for CASSLTSGSGFYEQYF.

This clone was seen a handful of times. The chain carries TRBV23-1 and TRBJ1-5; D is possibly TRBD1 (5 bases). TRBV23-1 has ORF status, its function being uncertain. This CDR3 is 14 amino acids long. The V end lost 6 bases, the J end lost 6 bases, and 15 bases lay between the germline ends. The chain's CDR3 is CASSLGGVGQPQHF. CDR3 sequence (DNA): TGCGCCAGCAGCTTGGGAGGGGTAGGTCAGCCCCAGCATTTT.

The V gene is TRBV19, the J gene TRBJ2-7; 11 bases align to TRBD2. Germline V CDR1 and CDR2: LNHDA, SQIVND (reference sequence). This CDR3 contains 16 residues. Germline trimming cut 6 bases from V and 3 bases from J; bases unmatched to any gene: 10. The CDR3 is CASSKGLAEGSYEQYF. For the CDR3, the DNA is TGTGCCAGTAGCAAGGGACTAGCGGAGGGGAGCTACGAGCAGTACTTC.

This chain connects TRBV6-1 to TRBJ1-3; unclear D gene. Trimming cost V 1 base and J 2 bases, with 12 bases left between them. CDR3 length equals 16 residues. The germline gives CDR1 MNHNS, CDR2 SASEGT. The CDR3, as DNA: TGTGCCAGCAGTGAAGGGCAGGACTTCACTGGAAACACCATATATTTT. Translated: CASSEGQDFTGNTIYF.

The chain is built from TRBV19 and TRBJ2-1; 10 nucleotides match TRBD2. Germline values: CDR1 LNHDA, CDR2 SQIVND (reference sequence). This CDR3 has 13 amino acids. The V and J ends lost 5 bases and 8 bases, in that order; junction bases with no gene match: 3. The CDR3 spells CASSDLAGDEQFF. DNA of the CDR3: TGTGCCAGTAGTGACCTAGCGGGAGATGAGCAGTTCTTC. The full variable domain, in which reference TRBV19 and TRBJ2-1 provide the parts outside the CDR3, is DGGITQSPKYLFRKEGQNVTLSCEQNLNHDAMYWYRQDPGQGLRLIYYSQIVNDFQKGDIAEGYSVSREKKESFPLTVTSAQKNPTAFYLCASSDLAGDEQFFGPGTRLTVL.

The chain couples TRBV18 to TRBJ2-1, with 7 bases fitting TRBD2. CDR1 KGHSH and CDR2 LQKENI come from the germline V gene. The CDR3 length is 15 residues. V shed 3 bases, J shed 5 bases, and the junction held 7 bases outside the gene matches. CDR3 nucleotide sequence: TGTGCCAGCTCACCCGGAGCGGGATCCAACAATGAGCAGTTCTTC. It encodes CASSPGAGSNNEQFF.

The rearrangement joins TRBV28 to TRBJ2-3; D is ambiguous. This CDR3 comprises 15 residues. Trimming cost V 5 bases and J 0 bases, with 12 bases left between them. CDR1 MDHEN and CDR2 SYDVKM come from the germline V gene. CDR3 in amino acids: CASSPQTSSTDTQYF. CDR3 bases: TGTGCCAGCAGTCCCCAGACCTCTAGCACAGATACGCAGTATTTT.

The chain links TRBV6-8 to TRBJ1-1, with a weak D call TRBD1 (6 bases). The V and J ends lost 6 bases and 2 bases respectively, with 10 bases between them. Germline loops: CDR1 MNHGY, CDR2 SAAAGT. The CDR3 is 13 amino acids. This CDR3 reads CASRRGVNTEAFF. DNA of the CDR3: TGTGCCAGCAGGAGGGGGGTAAACACTGAAGCTTTCTTT.

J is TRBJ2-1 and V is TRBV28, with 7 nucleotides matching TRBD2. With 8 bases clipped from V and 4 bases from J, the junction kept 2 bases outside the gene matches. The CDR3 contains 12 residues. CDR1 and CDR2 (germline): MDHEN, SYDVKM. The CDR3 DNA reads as TGTGCCAGCGGGGGGGGTTACAATGAGCAGTTCTTC. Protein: CASGGGYNEQFF.

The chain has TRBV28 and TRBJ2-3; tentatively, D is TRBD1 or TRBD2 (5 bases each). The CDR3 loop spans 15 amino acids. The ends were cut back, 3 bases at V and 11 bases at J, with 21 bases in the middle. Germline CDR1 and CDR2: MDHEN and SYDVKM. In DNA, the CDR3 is TGTGCCAGCAGTTTCCCGGGACCTAATCGGGGTGGGCAGTATTTT. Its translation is CASSFPGPNRGGQYF. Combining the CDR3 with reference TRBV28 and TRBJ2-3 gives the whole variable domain DVKVTQSSRYLVKRTGEKVFLECVQDMDHENMFWYRQDPGLGLRLIYFSYDVKMKEKGDIPEGYSVSREKKERFSLILESASTNQTSMYLCASSFPGPNRGGQYFGPGTRLTVL.

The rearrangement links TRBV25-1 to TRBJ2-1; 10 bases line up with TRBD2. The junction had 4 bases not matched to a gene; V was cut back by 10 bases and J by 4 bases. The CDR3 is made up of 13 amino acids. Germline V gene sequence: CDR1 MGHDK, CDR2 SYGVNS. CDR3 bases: TGTGCCACACGGACTAGCGGTTACAATGAGCAGTTCTTC. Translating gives CATRTSGYNEQFF. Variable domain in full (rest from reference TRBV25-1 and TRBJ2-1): EADIYQTPRYLVIGTGKKITLECSQTMGHDKMYWYQQDPGMELHLIHYSYGVNSTEKGDLSSESTVSRIRTEHFPLTLESARPSHTSQYLCATRTSGYNEQFFGPGTRLTVL.

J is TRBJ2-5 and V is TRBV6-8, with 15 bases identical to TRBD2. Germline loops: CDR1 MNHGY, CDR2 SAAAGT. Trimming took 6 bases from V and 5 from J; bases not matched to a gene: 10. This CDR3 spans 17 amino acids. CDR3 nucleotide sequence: TGTGCCAGCAGCGCCGGACTAGCGGGAGGGCCGGGGGAGACCCAGTACTTC. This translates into CASSAGLAGGPGETQYF.

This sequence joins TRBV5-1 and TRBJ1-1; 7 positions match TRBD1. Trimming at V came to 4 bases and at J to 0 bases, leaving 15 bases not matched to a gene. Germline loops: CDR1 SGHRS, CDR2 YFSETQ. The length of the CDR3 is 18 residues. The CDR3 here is CASSKGPTGFDMNTEAFF. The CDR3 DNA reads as TGCGCCAGCAGCAAAGGTCCGACAGGGTTTGACATGAACACTGAAGCTTTCTTT.

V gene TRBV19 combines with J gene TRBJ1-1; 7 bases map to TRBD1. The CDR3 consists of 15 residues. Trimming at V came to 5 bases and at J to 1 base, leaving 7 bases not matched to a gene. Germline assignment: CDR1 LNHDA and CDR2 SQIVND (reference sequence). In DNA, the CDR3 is TGTGCCAGTAGTCCTTGGACAGGAGAGAACACTGAAGCTTTCTTT. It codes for CASSPWTGENTEAFF.

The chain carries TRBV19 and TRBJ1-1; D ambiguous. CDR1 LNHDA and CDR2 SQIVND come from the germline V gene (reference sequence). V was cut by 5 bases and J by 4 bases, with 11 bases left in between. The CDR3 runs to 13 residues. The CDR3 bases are TGTGCCAGTAGTGTTCGGGGAAGCACTGAAGCTTTCTTT. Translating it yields CASSVRGSTEAFF.

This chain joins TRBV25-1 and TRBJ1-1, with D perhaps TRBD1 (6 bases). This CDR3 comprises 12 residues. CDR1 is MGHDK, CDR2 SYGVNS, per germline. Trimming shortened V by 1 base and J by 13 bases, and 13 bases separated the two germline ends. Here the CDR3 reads CASSESQGFVFF. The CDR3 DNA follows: TGTGCCAGCAGTGAATCCCAGGGGTTCGTTTTCTTT.

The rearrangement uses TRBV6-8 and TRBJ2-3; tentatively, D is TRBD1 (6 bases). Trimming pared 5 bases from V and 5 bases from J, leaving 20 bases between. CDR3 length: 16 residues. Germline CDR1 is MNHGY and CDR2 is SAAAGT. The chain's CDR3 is CASSLGAGIGGDTQYF. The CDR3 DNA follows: TGTGCCAGCAGTCTGGGGGCCGGGATAGGGGGAGATACGCAGTATTTT.

CDR3 nucleotides: TGCAGCGTTGAAGGGAGTTTGGATACGCAGTATTTT. It encodes CSVEGSLDTQYF. J is TRBJ2-3 and V is TRBV29-1; no definite D call. The CDR3 is made up of 12 amino acids. V lost 1 base, J lost 6 bases, and 8 bases lay in between. The germline CDR1 and CDR2 sequences are SQVTM and ANQGSEA.

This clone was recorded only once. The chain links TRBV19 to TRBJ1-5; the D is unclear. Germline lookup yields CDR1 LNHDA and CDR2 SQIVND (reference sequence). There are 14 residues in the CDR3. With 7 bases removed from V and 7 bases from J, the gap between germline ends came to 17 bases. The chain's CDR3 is CASTRTSVGQPQHF. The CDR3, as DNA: TGTGCCAGTACCAGGACCTCGGTGGGCCAGCCCCAGCATTTT.

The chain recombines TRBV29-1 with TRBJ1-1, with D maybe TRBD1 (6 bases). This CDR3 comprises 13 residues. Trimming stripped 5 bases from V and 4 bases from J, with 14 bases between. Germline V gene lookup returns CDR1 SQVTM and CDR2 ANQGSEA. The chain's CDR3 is CSVSTGLSTEAFF. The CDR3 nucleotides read TGCAGCGTTTCAACAGGGCTAAGCACTGAAGCTTTCTTT. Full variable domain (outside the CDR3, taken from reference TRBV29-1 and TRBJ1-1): SAVISQKPSRDICQRGTSLTIQCQVDSQVTMMFWYRQQPGQSLTLIATANQGSEATYESGFVIDKFPISRPNLTFSTLTVSNMSPEDSSIYLCSVSTGLSTEAFFGQGTRLTVV.

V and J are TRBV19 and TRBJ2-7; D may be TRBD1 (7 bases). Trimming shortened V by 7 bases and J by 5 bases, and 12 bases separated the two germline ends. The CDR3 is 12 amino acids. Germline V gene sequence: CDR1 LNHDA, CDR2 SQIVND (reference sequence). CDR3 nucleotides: TGTGCCAGTACCCCAGGGGGGAACGAGCAGTACTTC. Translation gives CASTPGGNEQYF.

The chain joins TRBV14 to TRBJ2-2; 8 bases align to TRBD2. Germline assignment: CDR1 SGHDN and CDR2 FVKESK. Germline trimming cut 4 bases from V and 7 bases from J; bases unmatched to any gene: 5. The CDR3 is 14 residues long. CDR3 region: CASSLTSVGGELFF. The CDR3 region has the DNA TGTGCCAGCAGCCTGACTAGCGTTGGCGGGGAGCTGTTTTTT. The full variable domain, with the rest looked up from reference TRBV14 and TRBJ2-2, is EAGVTQFPSHSVIEKGQTVTLRCDPISGHDNLYWYRRVMGKEIKFLLHFVKESKQDESGMPNNRFLAERTGGTYSTLKVQPAELEDSGVYFCASSLTSVGGELFFGEGSRLTVL.

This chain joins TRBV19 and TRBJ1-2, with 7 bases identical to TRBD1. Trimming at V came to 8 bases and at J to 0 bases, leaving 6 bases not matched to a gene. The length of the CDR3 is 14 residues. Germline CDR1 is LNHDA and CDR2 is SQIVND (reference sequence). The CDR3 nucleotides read TGTGCCAGTGGAGGACAGGCCACTAACTATGGCTACACCTTC. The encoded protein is CASGGQATNYGYTF.

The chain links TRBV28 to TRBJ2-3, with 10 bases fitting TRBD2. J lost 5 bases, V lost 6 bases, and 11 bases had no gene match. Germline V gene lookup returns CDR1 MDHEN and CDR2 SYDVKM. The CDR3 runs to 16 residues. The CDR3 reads CASRSLLSGRGDTQYF. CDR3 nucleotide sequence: TGTGCCAGCAGGTCCCTTCTCAGCGGGAGGGGAGATACGCAGTATTTT.

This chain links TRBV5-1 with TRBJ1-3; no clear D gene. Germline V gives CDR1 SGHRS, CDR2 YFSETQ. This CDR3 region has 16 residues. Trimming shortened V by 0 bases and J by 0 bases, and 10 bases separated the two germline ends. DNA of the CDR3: TGCGCCAGCAGCTTGGCTACGGTGGACTCTGGAAACACCATATATTTT. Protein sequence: CASSLATVDSGNTIYF.

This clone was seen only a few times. This CDR3 is CATSRPPWGQGSEKLFF. The DNA of the CDR3 is TGTGCCACCAGCAGACCCCCGTGGGGACAGGGTAGTGAAAAACTGTTTTTT. The rearrangement joins TRBV15 to TRBJ1-4; 9 bases line up with TRBD1. The CDR3 has 17 residues. With 2 bases clipped from V and 7 bases from J, the junction kept 11 bases outside the gene matches. Germline V gene lookup returns CDR1 LNHNV and CDR2 YYDKDF (reference sequence).

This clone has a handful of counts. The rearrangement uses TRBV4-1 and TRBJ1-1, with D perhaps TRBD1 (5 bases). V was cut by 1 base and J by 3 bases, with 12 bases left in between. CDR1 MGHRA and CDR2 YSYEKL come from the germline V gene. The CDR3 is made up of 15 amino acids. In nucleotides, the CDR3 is TGCGCCAGCAGCCAAGGCCTGGGAGGGGACACTGAAGCTTTCTTT. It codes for CASSQGLGGDTEAFF.

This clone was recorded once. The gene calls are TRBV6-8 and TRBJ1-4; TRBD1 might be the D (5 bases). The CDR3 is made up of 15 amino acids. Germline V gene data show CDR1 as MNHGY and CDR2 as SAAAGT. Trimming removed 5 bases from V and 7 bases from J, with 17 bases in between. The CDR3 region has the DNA TGTGCCAGCAGTGCCCGTGGGGGGGTCGGTGAAAAACTGTTTTTT. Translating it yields CASSARGGVGEKLFF.

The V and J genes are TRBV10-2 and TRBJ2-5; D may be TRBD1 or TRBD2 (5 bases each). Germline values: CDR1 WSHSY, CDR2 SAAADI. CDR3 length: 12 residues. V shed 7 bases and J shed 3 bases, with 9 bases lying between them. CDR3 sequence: CASTGTEETQYF. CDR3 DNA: TGCGCCAGCACCGGGACGGAAGAGACCCAGTACTTC.

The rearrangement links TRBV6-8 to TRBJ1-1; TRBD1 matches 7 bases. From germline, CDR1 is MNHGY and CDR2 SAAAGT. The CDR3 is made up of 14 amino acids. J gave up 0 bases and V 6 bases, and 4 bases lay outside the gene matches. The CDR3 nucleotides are TGTGCCAGCAGGGGGGACAGCGTGAACACTGAAGCTTTCTTT. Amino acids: CASRGDSVNTEAFF.